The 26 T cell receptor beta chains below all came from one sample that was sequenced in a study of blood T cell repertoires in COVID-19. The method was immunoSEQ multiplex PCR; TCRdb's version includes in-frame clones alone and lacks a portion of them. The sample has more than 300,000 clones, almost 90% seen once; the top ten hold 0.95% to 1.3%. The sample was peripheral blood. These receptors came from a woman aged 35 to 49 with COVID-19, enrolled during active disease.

The CDR3 reads CASSVTPQPYEQYF. CDR3 DNA: TGTGCCAGCAGCGTAACACCACAGCCCTACGAGCAGTACTTC. This chain uses TRBV9 with TRBJ2-7, with D unclear. V shed 1 base and J shed 2 bases, with 10 bases lying between them. Germline CDR1 SGDLS, CDR2 YYNGEE. The CDR3 has 14 amino acids. Using reference TRBV9 and TRBJ2-7 for the parts outside the CDR3, the full variable domain is DSGVTQTPKHLITATGQRVTLRCSPRSGDLSVYWYQQSLDQGLQFLIQYYNGEERAKGNILERFSAQQFPDLHSELNLSSLELGDSALYFCASSVTPQPYEQYFGPGTRLTVT.

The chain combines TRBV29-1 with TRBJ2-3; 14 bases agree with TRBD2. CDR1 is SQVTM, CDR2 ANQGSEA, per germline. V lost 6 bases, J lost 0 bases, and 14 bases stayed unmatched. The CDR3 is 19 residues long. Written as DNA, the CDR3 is TGCAGCGTGTTTTCACCGGGACTAGCGGGGGCTTCTAGCACAGATACGCAGTATTTT. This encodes CSVFSPGLAGASSTDTQYF.

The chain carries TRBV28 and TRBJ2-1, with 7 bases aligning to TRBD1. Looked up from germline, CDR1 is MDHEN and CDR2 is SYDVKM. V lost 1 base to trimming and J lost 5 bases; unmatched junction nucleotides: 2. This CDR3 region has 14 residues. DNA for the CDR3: TGTGCCAGCAGTTTATCGACAGGGAACAATGAGCAGTTCTTC. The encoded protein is CASSLSTGNNEQFF.

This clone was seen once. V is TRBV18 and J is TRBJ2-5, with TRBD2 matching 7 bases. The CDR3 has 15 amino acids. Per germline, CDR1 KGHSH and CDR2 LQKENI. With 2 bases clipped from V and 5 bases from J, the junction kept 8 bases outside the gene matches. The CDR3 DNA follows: TGTGCCAGCTCACCAGGTGCTAGCGGCGGGGAGACCCAGTACTTC. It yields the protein CASSPGASGGETQYF.

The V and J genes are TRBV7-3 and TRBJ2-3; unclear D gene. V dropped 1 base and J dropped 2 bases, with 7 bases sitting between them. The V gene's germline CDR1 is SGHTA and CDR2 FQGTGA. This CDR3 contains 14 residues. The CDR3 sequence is CASSLRRNTDTQYF. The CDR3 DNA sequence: TGTGCCAGCAGCTTAAGGCGGAACACAGATACGCAGTATTTT.

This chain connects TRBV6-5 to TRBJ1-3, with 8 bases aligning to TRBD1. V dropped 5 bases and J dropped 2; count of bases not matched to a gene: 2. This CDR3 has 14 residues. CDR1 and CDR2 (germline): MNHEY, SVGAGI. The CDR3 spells CASSRQGTGNTIYF. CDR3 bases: TGTGCCAGCAGTCGACAGGGGACTGGAAACACCATATATTTT.

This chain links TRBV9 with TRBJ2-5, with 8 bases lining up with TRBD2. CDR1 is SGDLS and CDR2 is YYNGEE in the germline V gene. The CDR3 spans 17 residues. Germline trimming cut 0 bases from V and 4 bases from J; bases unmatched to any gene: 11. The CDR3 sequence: CASSVDGGAGWRETQYF. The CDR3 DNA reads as TGTGCCAGCAGCGTAGACGGGGGGGCCGGATGGAGAGAGACCCAGTACTTC.

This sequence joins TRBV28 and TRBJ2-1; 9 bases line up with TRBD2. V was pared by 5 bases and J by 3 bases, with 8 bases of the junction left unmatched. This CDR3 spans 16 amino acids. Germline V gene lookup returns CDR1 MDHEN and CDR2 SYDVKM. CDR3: CASSIATSGVYNEQFF. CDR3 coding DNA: TGTGCCAGCAGTATCGCGACTAGCGGAGTCTACAATGAGCAGTTCTTC.

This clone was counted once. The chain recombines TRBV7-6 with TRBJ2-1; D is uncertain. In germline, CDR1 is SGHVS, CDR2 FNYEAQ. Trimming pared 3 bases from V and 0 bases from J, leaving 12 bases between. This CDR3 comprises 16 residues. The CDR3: CASSFAASSSYNEQFF. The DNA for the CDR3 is TGTGCCAGCAGCTTTGCGGCTTCGAGCTCCTACAATGAGCAGTTCTTC.

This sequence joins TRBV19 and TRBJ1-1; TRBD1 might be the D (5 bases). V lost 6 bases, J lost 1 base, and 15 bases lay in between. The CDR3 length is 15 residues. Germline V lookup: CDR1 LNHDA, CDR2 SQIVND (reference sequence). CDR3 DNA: TGTGCCAGTAGAATTCGGGACTTCGGGAACACTGAAGCTTTCTTT. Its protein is CASRIRDFGNTEAFF.

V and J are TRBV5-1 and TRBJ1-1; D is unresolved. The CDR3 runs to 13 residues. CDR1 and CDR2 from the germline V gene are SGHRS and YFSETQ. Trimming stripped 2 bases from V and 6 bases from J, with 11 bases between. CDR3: CASSFMGRAEAFF. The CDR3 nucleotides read TGCGCCAGCAGCTTCATGGGGAGGGCTGAAGCTTTCTTT.

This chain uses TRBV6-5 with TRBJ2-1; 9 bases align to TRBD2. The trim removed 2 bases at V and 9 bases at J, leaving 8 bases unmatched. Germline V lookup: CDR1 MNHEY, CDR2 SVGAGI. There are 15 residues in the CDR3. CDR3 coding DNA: TGTGCCAGCAGTTACGCTAGCGGGATGAGCAGTGAGCAGTTCTTC. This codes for CASSYASGMSSEQFF.

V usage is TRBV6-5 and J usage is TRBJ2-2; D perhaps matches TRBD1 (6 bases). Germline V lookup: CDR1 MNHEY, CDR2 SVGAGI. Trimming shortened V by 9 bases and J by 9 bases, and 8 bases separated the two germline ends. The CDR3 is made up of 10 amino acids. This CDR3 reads CARGGRELFF. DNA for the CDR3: TGTGCCAGAGGGGGTAGGGAGCTGTTTTTT.

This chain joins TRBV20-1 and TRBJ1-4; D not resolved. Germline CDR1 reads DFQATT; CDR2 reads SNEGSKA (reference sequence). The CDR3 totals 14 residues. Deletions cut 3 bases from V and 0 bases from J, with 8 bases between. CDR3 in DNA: TGCAGTGCTAGTGAACACGCAACTAATGAAAAACTGTTTTTT. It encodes CSASEHATNEKLFF.

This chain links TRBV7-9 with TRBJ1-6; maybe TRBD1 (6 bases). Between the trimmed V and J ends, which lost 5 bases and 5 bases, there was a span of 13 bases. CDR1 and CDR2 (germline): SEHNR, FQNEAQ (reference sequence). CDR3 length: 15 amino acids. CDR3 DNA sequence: TGTGCCAGCAGCCAATCGACAGGCGATAATTCACCCCTCCACTTT. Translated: CASSQSTGDNSPLHF.

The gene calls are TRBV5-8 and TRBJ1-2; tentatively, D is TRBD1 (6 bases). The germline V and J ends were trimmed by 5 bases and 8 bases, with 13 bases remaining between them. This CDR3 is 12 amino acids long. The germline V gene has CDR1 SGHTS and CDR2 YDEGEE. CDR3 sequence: CASSTGSLGYTF. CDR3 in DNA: TGTGCCAGCAGTACAGGGTCGTTAGGCTACACCTTC.

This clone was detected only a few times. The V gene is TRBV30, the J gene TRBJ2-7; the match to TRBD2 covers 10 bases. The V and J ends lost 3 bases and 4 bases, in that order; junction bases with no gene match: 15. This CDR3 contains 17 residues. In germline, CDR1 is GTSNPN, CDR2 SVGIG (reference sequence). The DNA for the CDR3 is TGTGCCTGGAGAGGGCTGGCTAGCGGGAGAGTTTCGTACGAGCAGTACTTC. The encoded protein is CAWRGLASGRVSYEQYF.

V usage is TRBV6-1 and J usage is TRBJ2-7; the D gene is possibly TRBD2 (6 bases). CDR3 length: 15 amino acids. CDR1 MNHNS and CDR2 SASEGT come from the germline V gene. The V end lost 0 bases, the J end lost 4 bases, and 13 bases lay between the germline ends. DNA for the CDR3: TGTGCCAGCAGTGAAGCTAGCGGCGCCGTTTACGAGCAGTACTTC. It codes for CASSEASGAVYEQYF.

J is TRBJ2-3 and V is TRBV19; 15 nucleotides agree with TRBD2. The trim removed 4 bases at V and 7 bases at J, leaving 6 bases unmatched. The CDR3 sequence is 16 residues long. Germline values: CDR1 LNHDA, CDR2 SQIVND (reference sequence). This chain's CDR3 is CASSTRTSGRGNTQYF. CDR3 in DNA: TGTGCCAGTAGTACGCGGACTAGCGGGAGGGGGAATACGCAGTATTTT. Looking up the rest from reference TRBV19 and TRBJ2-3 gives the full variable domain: DGGITQSPKYLFRKEGQNVTLSCEQNLNHDAMYWYRQDPGQGLRLIYYSQIVNDFQKGDIAEGYSVSREKKESFPLTVTSAQKNPTAFYLCASSTRTSGRGNTQYFGPGTRLTVL.

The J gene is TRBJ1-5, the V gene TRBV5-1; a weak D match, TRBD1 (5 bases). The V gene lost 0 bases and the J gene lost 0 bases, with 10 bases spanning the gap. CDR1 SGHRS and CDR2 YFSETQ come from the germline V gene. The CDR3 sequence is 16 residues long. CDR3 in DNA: TGCGCCAGCAGCTTGGCCGGGGGGGATAGCAATCAGCCCCAGCATTTT. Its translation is CASSLAGGDSNQPQHF.

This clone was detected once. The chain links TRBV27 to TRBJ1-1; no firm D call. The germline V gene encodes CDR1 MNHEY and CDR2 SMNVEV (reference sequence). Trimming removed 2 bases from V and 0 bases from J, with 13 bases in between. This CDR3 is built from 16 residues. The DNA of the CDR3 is TGTGCCAGCAGTTTACTTGGCGGCAGCATGAACACTGAAGCTTTCTTT. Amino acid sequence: CASSLLGGSMNTEAFF.

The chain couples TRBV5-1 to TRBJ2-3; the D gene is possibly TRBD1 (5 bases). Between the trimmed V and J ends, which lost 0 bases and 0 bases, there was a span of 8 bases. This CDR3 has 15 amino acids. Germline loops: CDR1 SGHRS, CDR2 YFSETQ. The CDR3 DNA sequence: TGCGCCAGCAGCTTGGGGACACCAAGCACAGATACGCAGTATTTT. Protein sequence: CASSLGTPSTDTQYF.

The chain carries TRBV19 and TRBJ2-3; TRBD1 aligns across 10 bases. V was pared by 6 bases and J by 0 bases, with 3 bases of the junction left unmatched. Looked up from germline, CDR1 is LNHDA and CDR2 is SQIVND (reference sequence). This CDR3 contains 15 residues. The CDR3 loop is CASSLGQGSTDTQYF. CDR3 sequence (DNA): TGTGCCAGTAGCCTGGGACAGGGGAGCACAGATACGCAGTATTTT.

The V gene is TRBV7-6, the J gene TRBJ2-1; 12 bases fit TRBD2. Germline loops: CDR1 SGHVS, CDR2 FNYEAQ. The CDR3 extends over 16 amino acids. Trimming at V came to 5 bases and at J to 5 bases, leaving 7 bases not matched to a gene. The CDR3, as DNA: TGTGCCAGCAGCAGGACTAGCGGGATGGGGGACAATGAGCAGTTCTTC. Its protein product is CASSRTSGMGDNEQFF.

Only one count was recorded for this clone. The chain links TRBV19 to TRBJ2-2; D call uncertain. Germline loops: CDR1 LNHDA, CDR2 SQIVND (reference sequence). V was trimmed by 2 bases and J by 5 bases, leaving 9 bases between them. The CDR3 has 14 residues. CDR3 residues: CASSISPVTGELFF. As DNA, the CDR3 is TGTGCCAGTAGTATAAGTCCGGTTACCGGGGAGCTGTTTTTT.

Here the CDR3 DNA reads TGTGCCAGCAGCCCCCAGGGGTACCAAGAGACCCAGTACTTC. It yields the protein CASSPQGYQETQYF. The genes are TRBV9 and TRBJ2-5, with TRBD1 as a possible D gene (6 bases). Germline V gives CDR1 SGDLS, CDR2 YYNGEE. This CDR3 has 14 amino acids. The V gene lost 4 bases and the J gene lost 0 bases, with 10 bases spanning the gap.